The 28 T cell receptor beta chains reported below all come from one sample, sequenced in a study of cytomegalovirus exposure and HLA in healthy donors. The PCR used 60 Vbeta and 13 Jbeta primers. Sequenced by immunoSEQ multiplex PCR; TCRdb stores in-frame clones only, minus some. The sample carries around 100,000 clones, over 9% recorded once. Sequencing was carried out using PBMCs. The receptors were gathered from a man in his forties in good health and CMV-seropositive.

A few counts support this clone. CDR3 nucleotide sequence: TGCAGCGCTGACGGCGGGAGTATCGAGACCCAGTACTTC. This codes for CSADGGSIETQYF. The chain carries TRBV29-1 and TRBJ2-5; 7 bases are shared with TRBD2. This CDR3 contains 13 residues. V lost 7 bases and J lost 5; bases outside the gene matches: 10. Germline CDR1 and CDR2: SQVTM and ANQGSEA.

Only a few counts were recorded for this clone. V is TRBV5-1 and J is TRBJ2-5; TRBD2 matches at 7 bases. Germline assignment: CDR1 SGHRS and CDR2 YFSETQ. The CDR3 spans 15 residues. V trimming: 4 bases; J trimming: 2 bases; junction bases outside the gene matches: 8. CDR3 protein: CASSRWAGDQETQYF. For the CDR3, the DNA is TGCGCCAGCAGCAGATGGGCGGGAGATCAAGAGACCCAGTACTTC.

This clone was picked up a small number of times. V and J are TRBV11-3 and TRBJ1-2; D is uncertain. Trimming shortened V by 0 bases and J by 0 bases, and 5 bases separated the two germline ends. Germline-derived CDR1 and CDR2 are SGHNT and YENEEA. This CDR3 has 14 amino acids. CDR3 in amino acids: CASSLDGSNYGYTF. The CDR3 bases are TGTGCCAGCAGCTTAGATGGCTCTAACTATGGCTACACCTTC.

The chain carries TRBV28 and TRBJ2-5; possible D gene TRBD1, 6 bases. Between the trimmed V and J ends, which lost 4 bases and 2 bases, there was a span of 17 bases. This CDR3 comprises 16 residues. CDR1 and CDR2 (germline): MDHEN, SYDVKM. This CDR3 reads CASSSPRTALQETQYF. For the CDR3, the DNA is TGTGCCAGCAGTTCACCTAGGACAGCCCTACAAGAGACCCAGTACTTC.

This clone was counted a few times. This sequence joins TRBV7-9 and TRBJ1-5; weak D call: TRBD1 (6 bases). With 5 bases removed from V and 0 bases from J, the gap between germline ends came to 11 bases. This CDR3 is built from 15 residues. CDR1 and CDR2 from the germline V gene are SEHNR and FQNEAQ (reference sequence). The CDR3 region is CASSPQGNSNQPQHF. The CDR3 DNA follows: TGTGCCAGCAGCCCACAGGGAAATAGCAATCAGCCCCAGCATTTT.

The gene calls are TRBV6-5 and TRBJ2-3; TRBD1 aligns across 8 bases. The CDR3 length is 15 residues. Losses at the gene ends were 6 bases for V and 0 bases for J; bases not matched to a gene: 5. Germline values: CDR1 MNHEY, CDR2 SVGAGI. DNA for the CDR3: TGTGCCAGCAGCTCCAGGGGGCGAAGCACAGATACGCAGTATTTT. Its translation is CASSSRGRSTDTQYF.

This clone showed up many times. CDR3 residues: CASKGTGGSYEQYF. CDR3 nucleotides: TGTGCCAGCAAGGGGACAGGGGGCAGCTACGAGCAGTACTTC. The chain links TRBV6-5 to TRBJ2-7, with 12 bases aligning to TRBD1. Germline V gene lookup returns CDR1 MNHEY and CDR2 SVGAGI. The trim removed 7 bases at V and 3 bases at J, leaving 4 bases unmatched. The CDR3 totals 14 residues.

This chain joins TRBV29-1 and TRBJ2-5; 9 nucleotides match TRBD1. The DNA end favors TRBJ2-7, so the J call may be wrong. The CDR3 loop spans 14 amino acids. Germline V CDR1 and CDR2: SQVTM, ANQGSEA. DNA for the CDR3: TGCAGCGTCACCGGGACAGGGTCCTCTTACGAGCAGTACTTC. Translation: CSVTGTGSSYEQYF.

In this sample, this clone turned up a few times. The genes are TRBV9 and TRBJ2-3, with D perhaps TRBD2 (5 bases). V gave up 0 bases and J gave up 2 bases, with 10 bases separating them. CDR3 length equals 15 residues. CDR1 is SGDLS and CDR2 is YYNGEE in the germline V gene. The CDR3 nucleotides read TGTGCCAGCAGCGTAGCGGGGTACTCCACAGATACGCAGTATTTT. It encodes CASSVAGYSTDTQYF. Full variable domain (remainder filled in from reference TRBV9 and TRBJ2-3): DSGVTQTPKHLITATGQRVTLRCSPRSGDLSVYWYQQSLDQGLQFLIQYYNGEERAKGNILERFSAQQFPDLHSELNLSSLELGDSALYFCASSVAGYSTDTQYFGPGTRLTVL.

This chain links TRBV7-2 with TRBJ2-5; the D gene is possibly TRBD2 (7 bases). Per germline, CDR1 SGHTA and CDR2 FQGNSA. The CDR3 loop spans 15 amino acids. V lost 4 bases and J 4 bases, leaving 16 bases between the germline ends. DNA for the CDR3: TGTGCCAGCAGCTCTCTCCGGAGGGGGGGAGAGACCCAGTACTTC. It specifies CASSSLRRGGETQYF. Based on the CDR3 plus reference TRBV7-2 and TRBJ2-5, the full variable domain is GAGVSQSPSNKVTEKGKDVELRCDPISGHTALYWYRQSLGQGLEFLIYFQGNSAPDKSGLPSDRFSAERTGGSVSTLTIQRTQQEDSAVYLCASSSLRRGGETQYFGPGTRLLVL.

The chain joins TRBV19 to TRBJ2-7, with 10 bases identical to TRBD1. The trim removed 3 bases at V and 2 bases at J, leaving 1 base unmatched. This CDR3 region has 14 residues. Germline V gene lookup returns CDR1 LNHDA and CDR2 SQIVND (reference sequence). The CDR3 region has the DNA TGTGCCAGTAGTATTGGGACAGGGGCCTACGAGCAGTACTTC. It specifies CASSIGTGAYEQYF.

DNA for the CDR3: TGCGCCAGCAGATCCCTAAGCGGGACCTACTCAGATACGCAGTATTTT. Translated, it gives CASRSLSGTYSDTQYF. The J gene is TRBJ2-3, the V gene TRBV4-1, with 7 bases fitting TRBD2. V trimming: 6 bases; J trimming: 4 bases; junction bases outside the gene matches: 13. The CDR3 is made up of 16 amino acids. Germline CDR1 reads MGHRA; CDR2 reads YSYEKL.

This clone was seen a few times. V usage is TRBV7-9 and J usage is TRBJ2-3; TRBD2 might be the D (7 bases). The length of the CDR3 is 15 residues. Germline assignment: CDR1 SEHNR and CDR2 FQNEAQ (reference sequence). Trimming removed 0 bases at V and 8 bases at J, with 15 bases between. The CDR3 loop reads CASSLALGGDGTQYF. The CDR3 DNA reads TGTGCCAGCAGCTTAGCGCTAGGGGGGGATGGTACGCAGTATTTT.

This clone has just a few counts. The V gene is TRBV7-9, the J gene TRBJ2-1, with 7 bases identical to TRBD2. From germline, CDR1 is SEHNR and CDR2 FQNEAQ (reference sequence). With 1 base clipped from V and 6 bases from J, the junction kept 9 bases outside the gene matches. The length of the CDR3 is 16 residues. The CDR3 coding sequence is TGTGCCAGCAGCTTAGTCGGGAGGAACTCGGGCAATGAGCAGTTCTTC. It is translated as CASSLVGRNSGNEQFF.

CDR3 protein: CASSVDQGTYGYTF. As DNA, the CDR3 is TGTGCCAGCAGCGTTGATCAGGGGACCTATGGCTACACCTTC. The chain has TRBV9 and TRBJ1-2, with D tentatively TRBD1 (6 bases). V was shortened by 2 bases and J by 4 bases, with 12 bases between the two germline ends. The CDR3 is 14 amino acids. Germline CDR1 reads SGDLS; CDR2 reads YYNGEE. Filled out from reference TRBV9 and TRBJ1-2, the complete variable domain reads DSGVTQTPKHLITATGQRVTLRCSPRSGDLSVYWYQQSLDQGLQFLIQYYNGEERAKGNILERFSAQQFPDLHSELNLSSLELGDSALYFCASSVDQGTYGYTFGSGTRLTVV.

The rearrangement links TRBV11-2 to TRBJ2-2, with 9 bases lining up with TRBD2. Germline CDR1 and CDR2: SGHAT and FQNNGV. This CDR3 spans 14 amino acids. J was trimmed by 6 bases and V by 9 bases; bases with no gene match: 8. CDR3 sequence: CASRRLAGSGELFF. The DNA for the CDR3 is TGTGCCAGTCGGCGGCTAGCGGGATCCGGGGAGCTGTTTTTT. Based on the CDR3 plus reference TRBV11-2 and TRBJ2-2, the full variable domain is EAGVAQSPRYKIIEKRQSVAFWCNPISGHATLYWYQQILGQGPKLLIQFQNNGVVDDSQLPKDRFSAERLKGVDSTLKIQPAKLEDSAVYLCASRRLAGSGELFFGEGSRLTVL.

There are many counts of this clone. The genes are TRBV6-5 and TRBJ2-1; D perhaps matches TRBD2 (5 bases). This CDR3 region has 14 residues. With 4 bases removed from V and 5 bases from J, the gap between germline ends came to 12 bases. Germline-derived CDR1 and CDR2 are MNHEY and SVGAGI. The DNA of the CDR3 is TGTGCCAGCAGTTTTGGGGAGAGCGACAATGAGCAGTTCTTC. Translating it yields CASSFGESDNEQFF.

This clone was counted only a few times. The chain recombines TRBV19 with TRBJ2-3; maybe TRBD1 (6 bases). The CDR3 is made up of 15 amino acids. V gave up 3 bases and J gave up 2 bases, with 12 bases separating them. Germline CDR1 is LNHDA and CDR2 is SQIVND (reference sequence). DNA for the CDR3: TGTGCCAGTAGTATCGTCACAGGGCACACAGATACGCAGTATTTT. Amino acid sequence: CASSIVTGHTDTQYF.

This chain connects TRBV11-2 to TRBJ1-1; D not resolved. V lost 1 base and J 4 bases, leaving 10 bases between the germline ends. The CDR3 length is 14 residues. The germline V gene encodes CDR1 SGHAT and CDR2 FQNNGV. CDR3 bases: TGTGCCAGCAGCTTAGGGAGTTCGGTCACTGAAGCTTTCTTT. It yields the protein CASSLGSSVTEAFF.

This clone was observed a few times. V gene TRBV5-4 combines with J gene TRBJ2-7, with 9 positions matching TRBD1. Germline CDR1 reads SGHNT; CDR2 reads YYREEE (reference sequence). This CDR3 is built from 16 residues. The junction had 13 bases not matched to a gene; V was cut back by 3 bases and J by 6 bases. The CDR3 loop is CASSSQGQGLTGEQYF. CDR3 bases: TGTGCCAGCAGCTCACAGGGACAGGGTCTAACGGGCGAGCAGTACTTC.

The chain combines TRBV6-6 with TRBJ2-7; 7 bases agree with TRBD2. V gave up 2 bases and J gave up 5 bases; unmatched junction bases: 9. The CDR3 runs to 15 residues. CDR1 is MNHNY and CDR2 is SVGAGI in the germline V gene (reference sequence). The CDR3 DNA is TGTGCCAGCAGTTACAGCGGGGCAAGTAGGGACGAGCAGTACTTC. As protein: CASSYSGASRDEQYF.

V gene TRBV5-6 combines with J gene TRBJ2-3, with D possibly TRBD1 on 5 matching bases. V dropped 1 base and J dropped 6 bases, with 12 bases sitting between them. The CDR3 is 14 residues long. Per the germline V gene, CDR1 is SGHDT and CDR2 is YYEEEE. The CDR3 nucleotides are TGTGCCAGCAGCTTGCTACAGGTGGGGGATACGCAGTATTTT. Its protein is CASSLLQVGDTQYF.

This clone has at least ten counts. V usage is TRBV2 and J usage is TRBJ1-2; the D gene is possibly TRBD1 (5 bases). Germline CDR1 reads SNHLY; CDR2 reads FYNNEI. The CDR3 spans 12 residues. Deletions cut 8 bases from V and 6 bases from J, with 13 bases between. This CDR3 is CASQFSGDGYTF. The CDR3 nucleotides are TGTGCCAGCCAATTTTCGGGGGATGGCTACACCTTC.

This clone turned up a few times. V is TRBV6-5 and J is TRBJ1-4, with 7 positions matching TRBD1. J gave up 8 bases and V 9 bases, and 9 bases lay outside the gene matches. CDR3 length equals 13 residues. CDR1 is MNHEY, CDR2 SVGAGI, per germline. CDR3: CASGDRLQEKLFF. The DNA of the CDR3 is TGTGCCAGTGGGGACAGACTCCAGGAAAAACTGTTTTTT.

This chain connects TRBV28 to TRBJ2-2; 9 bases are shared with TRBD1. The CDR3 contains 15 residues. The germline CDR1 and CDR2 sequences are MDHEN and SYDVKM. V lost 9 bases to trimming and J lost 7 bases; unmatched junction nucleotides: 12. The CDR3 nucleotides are TGTGCCAGTTACGGACAGGGGTATAGTGGCGGGGAGCTGTTTTTT. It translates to CASYGQGYSGGELFF.

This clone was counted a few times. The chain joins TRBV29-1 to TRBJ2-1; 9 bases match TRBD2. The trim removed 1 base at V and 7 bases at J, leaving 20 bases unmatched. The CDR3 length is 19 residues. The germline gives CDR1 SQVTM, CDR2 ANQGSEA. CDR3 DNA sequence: TGCAGCGTTGAAGGAGTGGTGCATGCCGGAGCGGGAGGAGGAAATGAGCAGTTCTTC. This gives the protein CSVEGVVHAGAGGGNEQFF.

Written as DNA, the CDR3 is TGTGCCAGCTCACCCCCTGTGGATACGCAGTATTTT. Residues: CASSPPVDTQYF. V usage is TRBV18 and J usage is TRBJ2-3; D is undetermined. CDR1 and CDR2 from the germline V gene are KGHSH and LQKENI. Trimming pared 3 bases from V and 6 bases from J, leaving 7 bases between. This CDR3 has 12 amino acids.

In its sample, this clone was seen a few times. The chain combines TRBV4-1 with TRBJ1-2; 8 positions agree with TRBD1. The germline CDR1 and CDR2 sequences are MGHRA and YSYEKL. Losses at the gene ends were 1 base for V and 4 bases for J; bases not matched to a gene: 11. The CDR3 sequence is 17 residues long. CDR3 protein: CASSQGQGAVNVYGYTF. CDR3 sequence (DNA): TGCGCCAGCAGCCAAGGGCAGGGGGCGGTGAATGTCTATGGCTACACCTTC.